This T cell receptor beta chain was captured by sequencing in a study of OX40 agonist ivuxolimab in advanced cancers. Looking at the study overall: At doses from 0.01 to 10 mg/kg, patients were given intravenous ivuxolimab every 2 weeks. Three partial responders included one hepatocellular carcinoma patient and two cutaneous melanoma patients. Whole-study findings and limits: Expanded clones were, on average, more numerous in CD8+ T cells than in CD4+.

In regard to this clone: Its antigen is currently unknown.

Assay: immunoSEQ multiplex PCR; the TCRdb copy retains only in-frame clones and omits some. The sample has tens of thousands of clones; 70% to 85% are singletons. The ends lost 3 bases at V and 5 bases at J; junction bases unmatched: 2. The length of the CDR3 is 13 residues. The germline V gene encodes CDR1 SGHVS and CDR2 FNYEAQ. The material sequenced was CD4+ or CD8+ T cells sorted from blood, taken in a trial of the OX40 agonist ivuxolimab. The receptor was derived from an adult with an advanced solid tumor such as melanoma, head and neck, liver or kidney cancer. The J gene is TRBJ2-3, the V gene TRBV7-6, with TRBD1 matching 7 bases. The CDR3 nucleotides read TGTGCCAGCAGCTTCGACAGGGTAGATACGCAGTATTTT. Translation: CASSFDRVDTQYF.